The sequence of this T cell receptor beta chain was determined in a study of metastatic and nonmetastatic thyroid tumors. General study results and limits: In both blood and tumor samples, TCR beta diversity was reported significantly higher for malignant than benign nodules.

Patients had received no treatment of any kind before thyroid surgery. Via MiXCR, TCRdb re-called the PCR reads. The sample consists of some 84,000 clones, about 9.1% of them appearing once. V lost 7 bases, J lost 4 bases, and 18 bases stayed unmatched. The CDR3 sequence is 19 residues long. Germline V lookup: CDR1 SGHAT, CDR2 FQDESV (reference sequence). This clone has a handful of counts. Its antigen is unidentified. This TCR came from a female donor with papillary thyroid cancer or a benign thyroid nodule (not recorded which). Some clones in this sample may be carry-over from other donors' samples. The chain is built from TRBV11-1 and TRBJ2-6; 8 bases align to TRBD1. Sequenced input: blood. The DNA of the CDR3 is TGTGCCAGCACGTTTCCCGCAGGGGGCAAAAAGTCCGGGGCCAACGTCCTGACTTTC. It is translated as CASTFPAGGKKSGANVLTF.